This passage covers 16 T cell receptor beta chains from one sample sequenced in a study of blood T cell repertoires in COVID-19. Clones were sequenced by immunoSEQ multiplex PCR, and TCRdb holds only the in-frame ones, with some missing. The sample carries 9,700 or so clones, roughly 80% recorded once. The sequenced sample was peripheral blood. All receptors come from a man aged 65 to 85 with active COVID-19.

The chain couples TRBV28 to TRBJ1-2, with D tentatively TRBD1 (6 bases). The V and J ends lost 4 bases and 4 bases respectively, with 16 bases between them. The CDR3 has 15 residues. CDR1 is MDHEN and CDR2 is SYDVKM in the germline V gene. CDR3 in DNA: TGTGCCAGCAGTTCCCAGAGCACAGGGTTCTATGGCTACACCTTC. Its protein is CASSSQSTGFYGYTF.

This rearrangement joins TRBV19 to TRBJ2-2, with 7 bases matching TRBD2. Trimming removed 7 bases from V and 5 bases from J; junction bases left unmatched: 16. Germline CDR1 is LNHDA and CDR2 is SQIVND (reference sequence). There are 17 residues in the CDR3. For the CDR3, the DNA is TGTGCCAGTATATTGTCGGGAGGACCTACTGAAACCGGGGAGCTGTTTTTT. This sequence encodes CASILSGGPTETGELFF.

The V call is TRBV4-2, the J call TRBJ2-2; possible D gene TRBD2, 7 bases. This CDR3 is built from 16 residues. CDR1 LGHNA and CDR2 YNFKEQ come from the germline V gene. V lost 0 bases to trimming and J lost 5 bases, with 13 bases between them. The CDR3 loop reads CASSQDLSGTTGELFF. The CDR3 DNA is TGTGCCAGCAGCCAAGATCTAAGCGGGACAACCGGGGAGCTGTTTTTT.

J is TRBJ1-1 and V is TRBV28; the D is unclear. The CDR3 consists of 13 residues. Trimming removed 7 bases at V and 5 bases at J, with 14 bases between. CDR1 is MDHEN, CDR2 SYDVKM, per germline. CDR3 region: CASTRVRETEAFF. The CDR3 coding sequence is TGTGCCAGCACCCGGGTGAGGGAAACTGAAGCTTTCTTT.

This clone was seen a handful of times. The chain links TRBV6-6 to TRBJ2-7, with 9 bases lining up with TRBD1. Per the germline V gene, CDR1 is MNHNY and CDR2 is SVGAGI (reference sequence). CDR3 length equals 17 residues. The junction had 13 bases not matched to a gene; V was cut back by 6 bases and J by 1 base. The CDR3 loop is CASSRMAGQGISYEQYF. In nucleotides, the CDR3 is TGTGCCAGCAGCCGAATGGCCGGACAGGGGATATCCTACGAGCAGTACTTC.

Only one count was recorded for this clone. V usage is TRBV11-3 and J usage is TRBJ2-7; no firm D call. Germline V gene sequence: CDR1 SGHNT, CDR2 YENEEA. This CDR3 comprises 13 residues. The germline V and J ends were trimmed by 1 base and 7 bases, with 11 bases remaining between them. The DNA for the CDR3 is TGTGCCAGCAGCTTAGCCGCCTCGGGTGAGCAGTACTTC. Translating gives CASSLAASGEQYF.

V gene TRBV29-1 combines with J gene TRBJ2-7; TRBD2 agrees at 9 bases. Germline V lookup: CDR1 SQVTM, CDR2 ANQGSEA. This CDR3 is 14 amino acids long. V lost 4 bases to trimming and J lost 3 bases; unmatched junction nucleotides: 7. The CDR3 reads CSVVLAGVIYEQYF. In DNA form, the CDR3 reads TGCAGCGTTGTTTTAGCGGGAGTAATCTACGAGCAGTACTTC.

The chain has TRBV29-1 and TRBJ2-1; 7 nucleotides agree with TRBD1. CDR1 is SQVTM and CDR2 is ANQGSEA in the germline V gene. This CDR3 region has 13 residues. With V trimmed by 6 bases and J by 3 bases, 5 bases remained unmatched. In DNA, the CDR3 is TGCAGCGTAAAAGACAGGGACTACAATGAGCAGTTCTTC. This gives the protein CSVKDRDYNEQFF.

The chain has TRBV4-1 and TRBJ2-7; no clear D. CDR3 length equals 15 residues. Germline CDR1 is MGHRA and CDR2 is YSYEKL. The V gene lost 1 base and the J gene lost 3 bases, with 13 bases spanning the gap. CDR3 sequence reads: CASSQGPAAYYEQYF. The CDR3 DNA reads TGCGCCAGCAGCCAAGGCCCCGCCGCCTACTACGAGCAGTACTTC.

This clone was seen a handful of times. This rearrangement joins TRBV5-5 to TRBJ2-7, with 10 bases that match TRBD1. The CDR3 runs to 15 residues. Trimming cost V 4 bases and J 3 bases; bases outside gene matches: 7. Per the germline V gene, CDR1 is SGHKS and CDR2 is YYEKEE (reference sequence). In DNA form, the CDR3 reads TGTGCCAGCAGCCCGTCAGACAGGGGGCACTACGAGCAGTACTTC. Translation gives CASSPSDRGHYEQYF.

This chain uses TRBV30 with TRBJ2-3; 7 bases line up with TRBD1. V was clipped by 4 bases and J by 0 bases; unmatched bases: 4. The length of the CDR3 is 14 residues. CDR1 and CDR2 (germline): GTSNPN, SVGIG (reference sequence). The CDR3 protein is CAWKTGDSTDTQYF. The CDR3 region has the DNA TGTGCCTGGAAAACAGGGGATAGCACAGATACGCAGTATTTT. Combining the CDR3 with reference TRBV30 and TRBJ2-3 gives the whole variable domain SQTIHQWPATLVQPVGSPLSLECTVEGTSNPNLYWYRQAAGRGLQLLFYSVGIGQISSEVPQNLSASRPQDRQFILSSKKLLLSDSGFYLCAWKTGDSTDTQYFGPGTRLTVL.

The gene calls are TRBV27 and TRBJ2-4, with TRBD1 matching over 7 bases. The CDR3 spans 13 residues. J was trimmed by 9 bases and V by 2 bases; bases with no gene match: 4. Germline CDR1 and CDR2: MNHEY and SMNVEV (reference sequence). This CDR3 reads CASSLGTEGIQYF. In DNA form, the CDR3 reads TGTGCCAGCAGTTTAGGGACAGAAGGCATTCAGTACTTC.

By share of the sample, this clone is large. This chain joins TRBV20-1 and TRBJ2-3; 8 bases line up with TRBD2. Trimming removed 3 bases from V and 2 bases from J; junction bases left unmatched: 7. Germline CDR1 and CDR2: DFQATT and SNEGSKA (reference sequence). The CDR3 extends over 15 amino acids. This CDR3 is CSASSILADTDTQYF. The CDR3 DNA reads TGCAGTGCTAGTTCTATACTAGCGGACACAGATACGCAGTATTTT.

This chain joins TRBV19 and TRBJ1-6; 7 bases are a match to TRBD1. This CDR3 is built from 14 residues. After removal of 7 bases from V and 8 bases from J, the junction contained 8 bases not matched to a gene. Germline V gene lookup returns CDR1 LNHDA and CDR2 SQIVND (reference sequence). The CDR3 loop is CASTRTGDDSPLHF. The CDR3 DNA sequence: TGTGCCAGTACTAGGACAGGAGACGATTCACCCCTCCACTTT. Based on the CDR3 plus reference TRBV19 and TRBJ1-6, the full variable domain is DGGITQSPKYLFRKEGQNVTLSCEQNLNHDAMYWYRQDPGQGLRLIYYSQIVNDFQKGDIAEGYSVSREKKESFPLTVTSAQKNPTAFYLCASTRTGDDSPLHFGNGTRLTVT.

In DNA form, the CDR3 reads TGTGCCAGCAGCCAATCGGCACCCGACCGGGACAGGGGCTACGAGCAGTACTTC. This codes for CASSQSAPDRDRGYEQYF. The chain carries TRBV16 and TRBJ2-7, with 10 nucleotides matching TRBD1. Germline-derived CDR1 and CDR2 are KGHSY and FQNENV. CDR3 length equals 18 residues. The ends lost 0 bases at V and 3 bases at J; junction bases unmatched: 11.

This chain uses TRBV7-2 with TRBJ2-3, with 7 bases lining up with TRBD2. Germline V gives CDR1 SGHTA, CDR2 FQGNSA. This CDR3 comprises 16 residues. With V trimmed by 2 bases and J by 3 bases, 8 bases remained unmatched. The CDR3 loop is CASSLQAGRMTDTQYF. CDR3 DNA: TGTGCCAGCAGCTTACAAGCGGGAAGGATGACAGATACGCAGTATTTT. Drawing the rest from reference TRBV7-2 and TRBJ2-3, the complete variable domain is GAGVSQSPSNKVTEKGKDVELRCDPISGHTALYWYRQSLGQGLEFLIYFQGNSAPDKSGLPSDRFSAERTGGSVSTLTIQRTQQEDSAVYLCASSLQAGRMTDTQYFGPGTRLTVL.